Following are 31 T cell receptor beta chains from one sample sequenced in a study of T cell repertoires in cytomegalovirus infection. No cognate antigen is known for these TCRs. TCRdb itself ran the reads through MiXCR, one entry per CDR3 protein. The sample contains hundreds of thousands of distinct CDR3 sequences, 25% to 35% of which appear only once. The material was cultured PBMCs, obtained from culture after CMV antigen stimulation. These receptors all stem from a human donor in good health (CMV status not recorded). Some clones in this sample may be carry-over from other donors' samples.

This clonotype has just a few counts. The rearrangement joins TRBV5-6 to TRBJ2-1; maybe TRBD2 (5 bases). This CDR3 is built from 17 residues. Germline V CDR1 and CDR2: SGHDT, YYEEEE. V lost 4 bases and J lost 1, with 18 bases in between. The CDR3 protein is CASSNLLELSSYNEQFF. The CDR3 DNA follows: TGTGCCAGCAGCAACCTACTAGAGTTGAGTTCCTACAATGAGCAGTTCTTC.

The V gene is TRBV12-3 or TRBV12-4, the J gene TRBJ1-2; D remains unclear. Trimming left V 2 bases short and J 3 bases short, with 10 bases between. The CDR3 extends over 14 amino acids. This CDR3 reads CASSLNWGDYGYTF. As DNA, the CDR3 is TGTGCCAGCAGTTTAAACTGGGGAGACTATGGCTACACCTTC.

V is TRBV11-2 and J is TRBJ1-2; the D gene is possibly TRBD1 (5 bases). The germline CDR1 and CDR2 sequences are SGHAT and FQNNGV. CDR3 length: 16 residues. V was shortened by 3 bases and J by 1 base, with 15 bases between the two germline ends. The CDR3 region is CASSFAQGNINYGYTF. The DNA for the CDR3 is TGTGCCAGCAGCTTCGCTCAGGGCAACATTAACTATGGCTACACCTTC.

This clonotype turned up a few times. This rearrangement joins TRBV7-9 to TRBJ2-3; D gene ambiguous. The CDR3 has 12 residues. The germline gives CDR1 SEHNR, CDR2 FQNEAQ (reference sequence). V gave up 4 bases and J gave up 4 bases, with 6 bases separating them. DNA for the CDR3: TGTGCCAGCAGCTCAGGCGCAGATACGCAGTATTTT. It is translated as CASSSGADTQYF.

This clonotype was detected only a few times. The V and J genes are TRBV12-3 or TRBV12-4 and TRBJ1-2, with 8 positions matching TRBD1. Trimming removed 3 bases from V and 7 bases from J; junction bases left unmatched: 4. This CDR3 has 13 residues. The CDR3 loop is CASSFFRGPGYTF. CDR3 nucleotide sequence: TGTGCCAGCAGTTTTTTCAGGGGGCCTGGCTACACCTTC.

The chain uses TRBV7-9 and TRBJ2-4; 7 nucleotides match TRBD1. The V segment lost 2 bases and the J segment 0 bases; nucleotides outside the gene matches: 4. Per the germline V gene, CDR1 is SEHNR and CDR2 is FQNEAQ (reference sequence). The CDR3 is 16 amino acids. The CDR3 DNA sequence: TGTGCCAGCAGCTTACGACAGGGCTCAGCCAAAAACATTCAGTACTTC. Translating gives CASSLRQGSAKNIQYF.

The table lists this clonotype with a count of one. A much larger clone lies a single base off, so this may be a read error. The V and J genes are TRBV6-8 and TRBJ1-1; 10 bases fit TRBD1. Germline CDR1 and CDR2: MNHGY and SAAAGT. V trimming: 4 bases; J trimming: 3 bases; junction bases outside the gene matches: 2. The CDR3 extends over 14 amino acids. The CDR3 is CASSFGQGDTEAFF. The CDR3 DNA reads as TGTGCCAGCAGTTTCGGACAGGGGGACACTGAAGCTTTCTTT.

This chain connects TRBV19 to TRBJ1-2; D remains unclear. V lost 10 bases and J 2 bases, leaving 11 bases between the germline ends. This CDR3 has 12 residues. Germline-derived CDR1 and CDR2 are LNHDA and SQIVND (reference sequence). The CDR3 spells CATSMGNYGYTF. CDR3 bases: TGTGCCACCTCCATGGGGAACTATGGCTACACCTTC.

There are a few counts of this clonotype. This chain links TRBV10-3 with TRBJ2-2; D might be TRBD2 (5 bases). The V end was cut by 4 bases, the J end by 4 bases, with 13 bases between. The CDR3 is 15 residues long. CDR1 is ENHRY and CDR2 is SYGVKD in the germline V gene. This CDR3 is CAISGRGSPTGELFF. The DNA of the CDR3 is TGTGCCATCAGTGGGAGAGGGAGTCCCACCGGGGAGCTGTTTTTT.

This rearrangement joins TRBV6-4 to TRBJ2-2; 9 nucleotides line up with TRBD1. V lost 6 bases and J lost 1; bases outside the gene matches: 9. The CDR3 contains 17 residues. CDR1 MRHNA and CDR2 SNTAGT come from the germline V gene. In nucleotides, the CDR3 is TGTGCCAGCAGCAACAGGGGGCTGGGGGTGAACACCGGGGAGCTGTTTTTT. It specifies CASSNRGLGVNTGELFF.

The CDR3 reads CASSPALTGELFF. Written as DNA, the CDR3 is TGTGCCAGTAGTCCAGCCCTCACCGGGGAGCTGTTTTTT. The chain combines TRBV19 with TRBJ2-2, with D hard to call. The CDR3 consists of 13 residues. In germline, CDR1 is LNHDA, CDR2 SQIVND (reference sequence). V was trimmed by 5 bases and J by 4 bases, leaving 8 bases between them.

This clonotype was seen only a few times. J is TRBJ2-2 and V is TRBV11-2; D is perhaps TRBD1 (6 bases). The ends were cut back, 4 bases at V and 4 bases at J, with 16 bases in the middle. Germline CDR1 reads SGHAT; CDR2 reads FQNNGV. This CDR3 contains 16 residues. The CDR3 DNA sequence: TGTGCCAGCAGCTCCAATCGACAGGATGGCACCGGGGAGCTGTTTTTT. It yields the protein CASSSNRQDGTGELFF.

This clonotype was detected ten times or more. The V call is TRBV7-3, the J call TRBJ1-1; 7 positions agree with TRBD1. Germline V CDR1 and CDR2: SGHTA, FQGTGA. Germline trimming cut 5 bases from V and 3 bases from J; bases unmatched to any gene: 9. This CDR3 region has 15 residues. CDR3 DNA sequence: TGTGCCAGCAGCGTGCTGGGACAGATTCACACTGAAGCTTTCTTT. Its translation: CASSVLGQIHTEAFF.

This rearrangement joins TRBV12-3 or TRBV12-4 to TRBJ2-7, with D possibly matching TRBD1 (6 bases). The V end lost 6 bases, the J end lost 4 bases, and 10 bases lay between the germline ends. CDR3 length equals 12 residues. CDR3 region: CASRGALYEQYF. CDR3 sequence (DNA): TGTGCCAGCAGGGGGGCTCTATACGAGCAGTACTTC.

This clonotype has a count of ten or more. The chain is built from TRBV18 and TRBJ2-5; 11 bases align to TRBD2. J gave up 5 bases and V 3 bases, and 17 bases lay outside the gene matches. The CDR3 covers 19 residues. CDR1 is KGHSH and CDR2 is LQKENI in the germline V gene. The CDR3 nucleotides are TGTGCCAGCTCACCTACTAGCGGGAGTGGAATGGGTCATTCGGAGACCCAGTACTTC. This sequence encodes CASSPTSGSGMGHSETQYF.

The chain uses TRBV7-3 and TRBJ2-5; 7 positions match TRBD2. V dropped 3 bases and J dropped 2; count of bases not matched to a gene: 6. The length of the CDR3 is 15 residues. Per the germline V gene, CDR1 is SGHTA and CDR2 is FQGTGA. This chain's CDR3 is CASSLDSGSQETQYF. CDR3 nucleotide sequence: TGTGCCAGCAGCTTGGATAGCGGGTCACAAGAGACCCAGTACTTC.

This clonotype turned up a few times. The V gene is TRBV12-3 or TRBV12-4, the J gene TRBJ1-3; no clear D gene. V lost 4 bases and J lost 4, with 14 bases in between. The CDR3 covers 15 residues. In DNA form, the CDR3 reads TGTGCCAGCAGTTCGCCGTTGAAGGAAGGAAACACCATATATTTT. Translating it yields CASSSPLKEGNTIYF.

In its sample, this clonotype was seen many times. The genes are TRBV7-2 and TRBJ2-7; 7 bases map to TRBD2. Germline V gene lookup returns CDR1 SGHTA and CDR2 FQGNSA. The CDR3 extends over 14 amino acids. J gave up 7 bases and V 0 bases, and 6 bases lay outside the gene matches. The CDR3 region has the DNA TGTGCCAGCAGCTTAGCGGGACTATCGTGGGAGCAGTACTTC. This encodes CASSLAGLSWEQYF.

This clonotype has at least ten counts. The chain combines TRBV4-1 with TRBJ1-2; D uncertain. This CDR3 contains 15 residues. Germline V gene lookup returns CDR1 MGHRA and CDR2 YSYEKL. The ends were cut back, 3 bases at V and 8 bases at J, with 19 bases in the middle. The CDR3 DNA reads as TGCGCCAGCAGCCACCCCAATCGGGGAATGAAGGGCTACACCTTC. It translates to CASSHPNRGMKGYTF.

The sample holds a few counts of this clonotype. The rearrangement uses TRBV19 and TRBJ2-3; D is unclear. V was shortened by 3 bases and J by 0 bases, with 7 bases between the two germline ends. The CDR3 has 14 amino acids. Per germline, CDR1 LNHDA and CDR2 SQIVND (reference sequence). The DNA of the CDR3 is TGTGCCAGTAGTATGATGGGGAGCACAGATACGCAGTATTTT. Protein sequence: CASSMMGSTDTQYF.

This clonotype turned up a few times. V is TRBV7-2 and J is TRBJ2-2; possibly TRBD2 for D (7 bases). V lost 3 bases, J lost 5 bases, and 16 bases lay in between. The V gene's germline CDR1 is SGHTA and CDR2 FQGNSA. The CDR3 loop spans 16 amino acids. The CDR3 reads CASSFRGGPGTGELFF. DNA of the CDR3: TGTGCCAGCAGCTTCAGGGGAGGGCCAGGAACCGGGGAGCTGTTTTTT. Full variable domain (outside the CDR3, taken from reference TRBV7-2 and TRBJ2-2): GAGVSQSPSNKVTEKGKDVELRCDPISGHTALYWYRQSLGQGLEFLIYFQGNSAPDKSGLPSDRFSAERTGGSVSTLTIQRTQQEDSAVYLCASSFRGGPGTGELFFGEGSRLTVL.

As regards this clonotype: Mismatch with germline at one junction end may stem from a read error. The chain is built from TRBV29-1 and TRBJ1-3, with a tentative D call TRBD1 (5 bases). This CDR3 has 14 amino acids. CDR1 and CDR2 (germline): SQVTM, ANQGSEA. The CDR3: CSVAGLHTGNTIYF. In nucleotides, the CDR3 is TGCAGCGTTGCGGGACTGCATACTGGGAACACCATATATTTT.

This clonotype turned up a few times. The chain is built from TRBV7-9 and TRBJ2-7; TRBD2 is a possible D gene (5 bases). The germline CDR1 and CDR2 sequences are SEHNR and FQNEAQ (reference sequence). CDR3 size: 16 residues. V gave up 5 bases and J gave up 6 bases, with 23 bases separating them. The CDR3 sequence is CASSQVRGGSIAEQYF. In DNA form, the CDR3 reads TGTGCCAGCAGCCAGGTTCGCGGTGGGAGTATAGCCGAGCAGTACTTC.

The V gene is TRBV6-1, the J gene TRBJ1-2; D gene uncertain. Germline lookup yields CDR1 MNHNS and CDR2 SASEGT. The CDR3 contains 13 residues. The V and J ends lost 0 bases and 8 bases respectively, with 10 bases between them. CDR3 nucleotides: TGTGCCAGCAGTGAAGCGCGAGTGGCGGGCTACACCTTC. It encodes CASSEARVAGYTF.

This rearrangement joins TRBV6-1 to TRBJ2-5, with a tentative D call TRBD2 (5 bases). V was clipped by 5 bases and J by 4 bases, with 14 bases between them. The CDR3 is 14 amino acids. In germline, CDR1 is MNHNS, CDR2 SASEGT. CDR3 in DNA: TGTGCCAGCAGTAATAACGGGAATAGAGAGACCCAGTACTTC. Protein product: CASSNNGNRETQYF.

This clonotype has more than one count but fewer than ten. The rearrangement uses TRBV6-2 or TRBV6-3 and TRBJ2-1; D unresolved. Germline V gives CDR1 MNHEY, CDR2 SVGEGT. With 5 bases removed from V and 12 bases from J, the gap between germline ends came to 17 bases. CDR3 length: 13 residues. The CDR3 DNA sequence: TGTGCCAGCAGTCGTGGACCCAAAAGTGGGCAGTTCTTC. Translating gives CASSRGPKSGQFF.

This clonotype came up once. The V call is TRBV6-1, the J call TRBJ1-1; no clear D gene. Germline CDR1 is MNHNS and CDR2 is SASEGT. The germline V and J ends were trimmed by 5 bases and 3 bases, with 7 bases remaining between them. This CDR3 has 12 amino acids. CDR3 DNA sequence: TGTGCCAGCAGTTACAACCACACTGAAGCTTTCTTT. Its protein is CASSYNHTEAFF.

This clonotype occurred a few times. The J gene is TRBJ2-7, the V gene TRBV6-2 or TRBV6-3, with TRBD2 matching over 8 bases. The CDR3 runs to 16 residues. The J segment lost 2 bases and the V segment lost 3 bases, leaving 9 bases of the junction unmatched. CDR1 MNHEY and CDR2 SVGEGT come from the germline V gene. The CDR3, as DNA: TGTGCCAGCAGTTATCAGAGCGGGAGTGGCGCCTACGAGCAGTACTTC. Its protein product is CASSYQSGSGAYEQYF.

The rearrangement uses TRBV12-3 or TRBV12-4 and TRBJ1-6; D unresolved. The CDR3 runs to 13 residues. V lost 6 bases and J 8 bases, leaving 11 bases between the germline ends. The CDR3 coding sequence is TGTGCCAGCAGGTGGGAACCCGATTCACCCCTCCACTTT. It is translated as CASRWEPDSPLHF.

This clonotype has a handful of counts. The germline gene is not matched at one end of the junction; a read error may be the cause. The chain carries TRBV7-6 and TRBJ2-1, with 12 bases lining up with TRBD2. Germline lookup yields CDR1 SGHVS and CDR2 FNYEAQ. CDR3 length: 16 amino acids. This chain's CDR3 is CASSLVASGRGNEQFF. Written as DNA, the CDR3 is TGTGCCAGCAGTTTAGTAGCTAGCGGGAGGGGGAATGAGCAGTTCTTC.

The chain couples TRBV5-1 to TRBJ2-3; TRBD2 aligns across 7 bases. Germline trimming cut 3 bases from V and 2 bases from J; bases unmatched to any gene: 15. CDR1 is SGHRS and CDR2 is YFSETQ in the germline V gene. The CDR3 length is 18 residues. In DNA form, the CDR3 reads TGCGCCAGCAGCTCTGTTAGTGGCGGGAGTGAAGACACAGATACGCAGTATTTT. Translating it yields CASSSVSGGSEDTDTQYF.